The 17 T cell receptor beta chains below come from one sample, sequenced in a study of T cell responses to AZD1222 COVID-19 vaccine. The protocol was immunoSEQ multiplex PCR, while the TCRdb copy is restricted to in-frame clones and leaves out a portion. In the table there are 120,000 or so clones, around 83% of which are singletons. The sequencing here drew on peripheral blood, taken 28 days after the second AZD1222 dose. All receptors come from an adult who received the AZD1222 COVID-19 vaccine.

As regards this clone: Because the CDR3's place on the DNA is in doubt, the DNA is left out and the CDR3 is given as listed by TCRdb. The rearrangement joins TRBV12-1 to TRBJ1-1. TRBV12-1 is marked as a pseudogene. The CDR3 sequence runs 15 residues, both termini included. This CDR3 is CASSFLWSSNTEAFF.

The chain couples TRBV7-9 to TRBJ1-2; D remains unclear. From germline, CDR1 is SEHNR and CDR2 FQNEAQ (reference sequence). Trimming pared 5 bases from V and 2 bases from J, leaving 3 bases between. The CDR3 sequence is 11 residues long. The CDR3 protein is CASSLNYGYTF. Written as DNA, the CDR3 is TGTGCCAGCAGCCTCAACTATGGCTACACCTTC.

For this clone: Other nucleotide sequences in the sample specify the same CDR3. The rearrangement joins TRBV6-5 to TRBJ2-6; D might be TRBD1 (5 bases). Between the trimmed V and J ends, which lost 0 bases and 1 base, there was a span of 7 bases. The CDR3 length is 16 residues. CDR1 is MNHEY, CDR2 SVGAGI, per germline. The CDR3 reads CASSYSPGSGANVLTF. The CDR3 DNA reads TGTGCCAGCAGTTACTCACCAGGGTCTGGGGCCAACGTCCTGACTTTC.

In this sample, this clone turned up a few times. V is TRBV28 and J is TRBJ2-7, with D possibly matching TRBD2 (5 bases). The CDR3 runs to 13 residues. Germline V CDR1 and CDR2: MDHEN, SYDVKM. Trimming pared 6 bases from V and 7 bases from J, leaving 16 bases between. CDR3 sequence: CASRSGNSREQYF. DNA of the CDR3: TGTGCCAGCAGGTCCGGGAACTCCAGGGAGCAGTACTTC.

The chain combines TRBV3-1 (or the pseudogene TRBV3-2) with TRBJ1-6; D unclear. Germline V gene data show CDR1 as LGHDT and CDR2 as YNNKEL (reference sequence). The CDR3 contains 14 residues. The V end was cut by 1 base, the J end by 5 bases, with 6 bases between. The CDR3 sequence: CASSQGLHNSPLHF. The CDR3 bases are TGTGCCAGCAGCCAAGGGTTACATAATTCACCCCTCCACTTT.

The chain joins TRBV3-1 (or the pseudogene TRBV3-2) to TRBJ1-5; D gene ambiguous. V dropped 1 base and J dropped 1 base, with 5 bases sitting between them. The V gene's germline CDR1 is LGHDT and CDR2 YNNKEL (reference sequence). This CDR3 contains 14 residues. In nucleotides, the CDR3 is TGTGCCAGCAGCCAAGTCTGGAGCAATCAGCCCCAGCATTTT. This sequence encodes CASSQVWSNQPQHF.

This rearrangement joins TRBV3-1 (or the pseudogene TRBV3-2) to TRBJ2-3; 9 bases fit TRBD2. CDR3 length: 14 residues. The V segment lost 3 bases and the J segment 3 bases; nucleotides outside the gene matches: 1. Germline-derived CDR1 and CDR2 are LGHDT and YNNKEL (reference sequence). The CDR3, as DNA: TGTGCCAGCAGCCAGCGGGGGGGGACAGATACGCAGTATTTT. It yields the protein CASSQRGGTDTQYF.

Concerning this clone itself: In the same sample, other DNA sequences code for this CDR3. J is TRBJ2-2 and V is TRBV19; a possible D gene is TRBD2 (7 bases). This CDR3 region has 15 residues. In germline, CDR1 is LNHDA, CDR2 SQIVND (reference sequence). The germline V and J ends were trimmed by 1 base and 6 bases, with 12 bases remaining between them. CDR3 in amino acids: CASSIAGGLSGELFF. CDR3 DNA sequence: TGTGCCAGTAGTATAGCGGGGGGCCTTTCCGGGGAGCTGTTTTTT.

V and J are TRBV13 and TRBJ1-3, with 7 bases that match TRBD1. This CDR3 contains 17 residues. V lost 3 bases to trimming and J lost 0 bases; unmatched junction nucleotides: 8. Germline lookup yields CDR1 PRHDT and CDR2 FYEKMQ (reference sequence). CDR3 residues: CASSLGGQLDSGNTIYF. CDR3 bases: TGTGCCAGCAGCTTGGGGGGACAGCTCGACTCTGGAAACACCATATATTTT.

The rearrangement uses TRBV10-2 and TRBJ2-7; D is uncertain. The ends were cut back, 7 bases at V and 5 bases at J, with 12 bases in the middle. This CDR3 is 12 amino acids long. The germline CDR1 and CDR2 sequences are WSHSY and SAAADI. The CDR3 sequence: CASMVRVNEQYF. CDR3 nucleotides: TGCGCCAGCATGGTTCGAGTAAACGAGCAGTACTTC.

The chain joins TRBV6-2 or TRBV6-3 to TRBJ2-2; D is tentatively TRBD1 or TRBD2 (6 bases each). CDR3 length: 18 amino acids. Trimming took 6 bases from V and 0 from J, leaving 20 bases between them. In germline, CDR1 is MNHEY, CDR2 SVGEGT. Here the CDR3 reads CASSHGGPTLANTGELFF. The CDR3 coding sequence is TGTGCCAGCAGCCACGGGGGCCCTACACTAGCGAACACCGGGGAGCTGTTTTTT.

The V gene is TRBV3-1 (or the pseudogene TRBV3-2), the J gene TRBJ1-1; 9 bases agree with TRBD1. Unmatched junction bases numbered 5, after V lost 7 bases and J lost 2 bases. Germline CDR1 reads LGHDT; CDR2 reads YNNKEL (reference sequence). The CDR3 totals 14 residues. The CDR3 nucleotides are TGTGCCAGCACCGCGGGACAGGGAAACACTGAAGCTTTCTTT. Encoded protein: CASTAGQGNTEAFF.

This chain joins TRBV7-2 and TRBJ1-1, with unresolved D. Germline V gene sequence: CDR1 SGHTA, CDR2 FQGNSA. The CDR3 contains 15 residues. V dropped 3 bases and J dropped 0 bases, with 11 bases sitting between them. The CDR3 region has the DNA TGTGCCAGCAGCTTTTCCCAGGCTCTGAACACTGAAGCTTTCTTT. Residues: CASSFSQALNTEAFF.

This clone has a handful of counts. This chain joins TRBV27 and TRBJ1-1, with D uncertain. CDR1 is MNHEY, CDR2 SMNVEV, per germline (reference sequence). Trimming stripped 4 bases from V and 5 bases from J, with 11 bases between. This CDR3 contains 13 residues. The CDR3 spells CASSWAGWTEAFF. The CDR3 bases are TGTGCCAGCAGTTGGGCAGGTTGGACTGAAGCTTTCTTT.

This chain joins TRBV5-5 and TRBJ2-1, with D maybe TRBD1 (5 bases). V was clipped by 0 bases and J by 6 bases, with 13 bases between them. Germline CDR1 reads SGHKS; CDR2 reads YYEKEE (reference sequence). This CDR3 is built from 15 residues. Here the CDR3 reads CASSLAGREINEQFF. CDR3 DNA sequence: TGTGCCAGCAGCTTGGCCGGCAGGGAAATCAATGAGCAGTTCTTC.

The chain combines TRBV7-2 with TRBJ1-2; the D gene is possibly TRBD1 (6 bases). CDR3 size: 14 residues. Germline loops: CDR1 SGHTA, CDR2 FQGNSA. V was clipped by 5 bases and J by 8 bases, with 18 bases between them. As DNA, the CDR3 is TGTGCCAGCAGCCCCGCGGCAGGGGAGTACGGCTACACCTTC. Its protein is CASSPAAGEYGYTF.

The rearrangement uses TRBV19 and TRBJ2-1; 7 bases are a match to TRBD2. Germline values: CDR1 LNHDA, CDR2 SQIVND (reference sequence). The CDR3 sequence is 15 residues long. V gave up 4 bases and J gave up 10 bases; unmatched junction bases: 13. This CDR3 is CASSTLTEREGEQFF. CDR3 nucleotide sequence: TGTGCCAGTAGTACCCTGACAGAGCGGGAAGGGGAGCAGTTCTTC.